One and the same sample provided the 26 T cell receptor beta chains below, sequenced in a study of cytomegalovirus exposure and HLA in healthy donors. The PCR employed 60 Vbeta primers together with 13 Jbeta primers. Some clones are missing from TCRdb's copy, which holds only in-frame ones; the method was immunoSEQ multiplex PCR. The sample carries 60,000 to 70,000 clones, around three quarters recorded once. Sequenced: PBMCs. The source of these receptors is a man aged 45-60 years in good health and CMV-seronegative.

The gene calls are TRBV28 and TRBJ1-3, with D possibly being TRBD1 (5 bases). Trimming pared 4 bases from V and 2 bases from J, leaving 15 bases between. This CDR3 has 16 residues. CDR1 and CDR2 (germline): MDHEN, SYDVKM. CDR3 DNA sequence: TGTGCCAGCAGTTGGGGGGAACGGCGTGCTGGAAACACCATATATTTT. Translation: CASSWGERRAGNTIYF.

The gene calls are TRBV7-6 and TRBJ2-5; 12 bases match TRBD1. The CDR3 sequence is 16 residues long. Germline CDR1 and CDR2: SGHVS and FNYEAQ. The V gene end was trimmed by 5 bases and the J gene end by 5 bases; junction bases not matched to a gene: 9. CDR3 sequence: CASSPRDRGRGETQYF. The CDR3 nucleotides are TGTGCCAGCAGCCCCCGGGACAGGGGGCGCGGGGAGACCCAGTACTTC.

The J gene is TRBJ1-3, the V gene TRBV6-1, with 7 nucleotides matching TRBD1. The germline CDR1 and CDR2 sequences are MNHNS and SASEGT. The CDR3 contains 15 residues. V trimming: 4 bases; J trimming: 3 bases; junction bases outside the gene matches: 6. CDR3 residues: CASSGWDSVGNTIYF. The CDR3 DNA reads as TGTGCCAGCAGTGGTTGGGACAGCGTTGGAAACACCATATATTTT.

The chain combines TRBV7-2 with TRBJ2-2; the match to TRBD1 covers 7 bases. V lost 10 bases to trimming and J lost 0 bases; unmatched junction nucleotides: 5. Germline loops: CDR1 SGHTA, CDR2 FQGNSA. The CDR3 contains 14 residues. The DNA for the CDR3 is TGTGCCATTTCCGGGACAGCGAACACCGGGGAGCTGTTTTTT. Translated: CAISGTANTGELFF.

This clone occurred once. The chain carries TRBV6-1 and TRBJ2-5; D uncertain. The germline gives CDR1 MNHNS, CDR2 SASEGT. V dropped 2 bases and J dropped 5 bases, with 9 bases sitting between them. The CDR3 sequence is 13 residues long. DNA of the CDR3: TGTGCCAGCAGTGAATTCGTATTGGAGACCCAGTACTTC. Translation gives CASSEFVLETQYF.

This CDR3 is CASSLGLVAFF. CDR3 nucleotides: TGTGCCAGCAGCTTAGGTTTAGTGGCTTTCTTT. The chain couples TRBV7-9 to TRBJ1-1; D is uncertain. The germline V gene has CDR1 SEHNR and CDR2 FQNEAQ (reference sequence). The CDR3 is made up of 11 amino acids. Trimming left V 1 base short and J 11 bases short, with 8 bases between.

This clone has a handful of counts. The gene calls are TRBV6-6 and TRBJ2-1; D is possibly TRBD2 (5 bases). Germline loops: CDR1 MNHNY, CDR2 SVGAGI (reference sequence). The CDR3 covers 12 residues. The V and J ends lost 7 bases and 7 bases respectively, with 11 bases between them. The CDR3 bases are TGTGCCAGCACCGGGGTGGGGAATGAGCAGTTCTTC. Protein: CASTGVGNEQFF.

The chain recombines TRBV5-1 with TRBJ1-2; D not resolved. Germline CDR1 and CDR2: SGHRS and YFSETQ. V was trimmed by 0 bases and J by 8 bases, leaving 11 bases between them. CDR3 size: 13 residues. The CDR3 DNA is TGCGCCAGCAGCTTGGTTGCCAGATCCGGCTACACCTTC. It is translated as CASSLVARSGYTF.

This clone showed up just a few times. The V gene is TRBV5-1, the J gene TRBJ1-3, with D possibly TRBD1 on 5 matching bases. The germline V gene has CDR1 SGHRS and CDR2 YFSETQ. The CDR3 spans 13 residues. Trimming shortened V by 1 base and J by 4 bases, and 6 bases separated the two germline ends. CDR3 residues: CASSLTGGNTIYF. DNA of the CDR3: TGCGCCAGCAGCTTGACAGGAGGAAACACCATATATTTT. Combining the CDR3 with reference TRBV5-1 and TRBJ1-3 gives the whole variable domain KAGVTQTPRYLIKTRGQQVTLSCSPISGHRSVSWYQQTPGQGLQFLFEYFSETQRNKGNFPGRFSGRQFSNSRSEMNVSTLELGDSALYLCASSLTGGNTIYFGEGSWLTVV.

The chain carries TRBV7-3 and TRBJ2-3; the match to TRBD2 covers 8 bases. This CDR3 spans 15 amino acids. Looked up from germline, CDR1 is SGHTA and CDR2 is FQGTGA. Germline trimming cut 2 bases from V and 5 bases from J; bases unmatched to any gene: 6. Written as DNA, the CDR3 is TGTGCCAGCAGCTTATACCGGGGGGGCTTAGATACGCAGTATTTT. Protein sequence: CASSLYRGGLDTQYF.

The chain is built from TRBV11-2 and TRBJ1-5, with D unclear. This CDR3 comprises 15 residues. Per the germline V gene, CDR1 is SGHAT and CDR2 is FQNNGV. V was clipped by 5 bases and J by 6 bases, with 17 bases between them. The DNA of the CDR3 is TGTGCCAGCAGCCCAAGCGGGCTCCCTAGTCAGCCCCAGCATTTT. This sequence encodes CASSPSGLPSQPQHF.

The V call is TRBV7-2, the J call TRBJ1-5, with 9 bases matching TRBD1. Germline V gene sequence: CDR1 SGHTA, CDR2 FQGNSA. V trimming: 3 bases; J trimming: 2 bases; junction bases outside the gene matches: 8. The CDR3 runs to 17 residues. The chain's CDR3 is CASSLGQGGSGNQPQHF. CDR3 DNA: TGTGCCAGCAGCTTGGGACAGGGAGGTAGCGGCAATCAGCCCCAGCATTTT.

V gene TRBV5-4 combines with J gene TRBJ2-3; TRBD2 aligns across 14 bases. CDR3 size: 16 residues. With 3 bases clipped from V and 11 bases from J, the junction kept 11 bases outside the gene matches. Germline V lookup: CDR1 SGHNT, CDR2 YYREEE (reference sequence). The CDR3 spells CASSSGTSGGFDLQYF. The DNA of the CDR3 is TGTGCCAGCAGCTCCGGGACTAGCGGGGGATTTGACTTGCAGTATTTT.

The chain couples TRBV6-5 to TRBJ1-5; D is perhaps TRBD1 (6 bases). The CDR3 spans 15 residues. V dropped 6 bases and J dropped 4 bases, with 16 bases sitting between them. Germline V gene data show CDR1 as MNHEY and CDR2 as SVGAGI. The CDR3 DNA sequence: TGTGCCAGCAGGACCTCCGGGACATCAAATCAGCCCCAGCATTTT. Amino acid sequence: CASRTSGTSNQPQHF.

This clone was seen once. The rearrangement uses TRBV6-4 and TRBJ2-1; D possibly corresponds to TRBD1 (6 bases). The CDR3 length is 16 residues. The V end lost 6 bases, the J end lost 8 bases, and 23 bases lay between the germline ends. The germline V gene encodes CDR1 MRHNA and CDR2 SNTAGT. The CDR3 nucleotides read TGTGCCAGCAGCCCTAAACCAGGTGCAGGGGTGGATGAGCAGTTCTTC. Amino acids: CASSPKPGAGVDEQFF.

The chain combines TRBV6-5 with TRBJ1-2; D is unresolved. Germline CDR1 and CDR2: MNHEY and SVGAGI. Trimming cost V 5 bases and J 6 bases, with 13 bases left between them. The CDR3 contains 13 residues. Written as DNA, the CDR3 is TGTGCCAGCAGTCAACTACGAGCCGATGGCTACACCTTC. Amino acids: CASSQLRADGYTF.

The CDR3 loop reads CASSLSTGLNTEAFF. The CDR3 DNA sequence: TGTGCCAGCAGCTTATCGACAGGCTTGAACACTGAAGCTTTCTTT. The V gene is TRBV11-2, the J gene TRBJ1-1, with D maybe TRBD1 (6 bases). Trimming shortened V by 2 bases and J by 0 bases, and 10 bases separated the two germline ends. Germline values: CDR1 SGHAT, CDR2 FQNNGV. CDR3 length equals 15 residues.

The chain employs TRBV29-1 and TRBJ1-2; 8 bases align to TRBD1. With 6 bases clipped from V and 8 bases from J, the junction kept 5 bases outside the gene matches. Germline CDR1 SQVTM, CDR2 ANQGSEA. There are 11 residues in the CDR3. CDR3 nucleotide sequence: TGCAGCGTGGTGACAGGGGAGGGCTACACCTTC. The encoded protein is CSVVTGEGYTF.

This clone occurred once. This chain links TRBV13 with TRBJ2-7; weak D call: TRBD2 (5 bases). V dropped 4 bases and J dropped 2 bases, with 21 bases sitting between them. Germline loops: CDR1 PRHDT, CDR2 FYEKMQ (reference sequence). The CDR3 extends over 17 amino acids. The DNA for the CDR3 is TGTGCCAGCAGCTCGACCCCCTCGGGGAGTTCAACCTACGAGCAGTACTTC. Translation: CASSSTPSGSSTYEQYF.

For this clone: At one end the junction does not follow the germline gene, possibly because of a read error. The chain joins TRBV19 to TRBJ1-4, with 7 bases aligning to TRBD1. Germline CDR1 is LNHDA and CDR2 is SQIVND (reference sequence). This CDR3 spans 15 amino acids. For the CDR3, the DNA is TGTGCCAGTAGTTTAGACAGGGAGGACGGGGAAAAACTGTTTTTT. Amino acid sequence: CASSLDREDGEKLFF.

V usage is TRBV5-1 and J usage is TRBJ2-5, with TRBD2 matching over 14 bases. CDR1 and CDR2 from the germline V gene are SGHRS and YFSETQ. This CDR3 spans 16 amino acids. Trimming removed 0 bases from V and 11 bases from J; junction bases left unmatched: 9. The CDR3 DNA reads as TGCGCCAGCAGCTTGGTCGTGGGACTAGCGGGGGAAGAGCAGTACTTC. Translated, it gives CASSLVVGLAGEEQYF.

CDR3 region: CASSDQHGGNQPQHF. Written as DNA, the CDR3 is TGTGCCAGCAGTGACCAGCACGGGGGGAATCAGCCCCAGCATTTT. The chain joins TRBV2 to TRBJ1-5, with a possible D match to TRBD1 (5 bases). This CDR3 contains 15 residues. Deletions cut 3 bases from V and 4 bases from J, with 13 bases between. The germline V gene encodes CDR1 SNHLY and CDR2 FYNNEI.

The genes are TRBV4-1 and TRBJ1-2; 8 nucleotides line up with TRBD1. The V and J ends lost 1 base and 8 bases, in that order; junction bases with no gene match: 12. The CDR3 runs to 16 residues. Germline CDR1 and CDR2: MGHRA and YSYEKL. The CDR3 protein is CASSQVGGGQGKGYTF. In nucleotides, the CDR3 is TGCGCCAGCAGCCAAGTTGGGGGTGGACAGGGAAAAGGCTACACCTTC.

The V call is TRBV18, the J call TRBJ2-6; the match to TRBD1 covers 11 bases. With 2 bases clipped from V and 0 bases from J, the junction kept 3 bases outside the gene matches. This CDR3 contains 18 residues. The germline V gene has CDR1 KGHSH and CDR2 LQKENI. CDR3 in DNA: TGTGCCAGCTCACCATGGGGGACAGGGGGCTCTGGGGCCAACGTCCTGACTTTC. Protein: CASSPWGTGGSGANVLTF.

V is TRBV2 and J is TRBJ2-1; perhaps TRBD1 as D (6 bases). Between the trimmed V and J ends, which lost 6 bases and 8 bases, there was a span of 14 bases. Looked up from germline, CDR1 is SNHLY and CDR2 is FYNNEI. CDR3 length: 13 amino acids. The CDR3 protein is CASSADSFYEQFF. In nucleotides, the CDR3 is TGTGCCAGCAGCGCGGACAGTTTTTATGAGCAGTTCTTC.

CDR3 region: CASSLGRQSPPNTEAFF. The CDR3 bases are TGTGCCAGCAGCTTAGGCAGGCAGTCCCCCCCGAACACTGAAGCTTTCTTT. The V call is TRBV7-9, the J call TRBJ1-1, with no clear D. Germline CDR1 and CDR2: SEHNR and FQNEAQ (reference sequence). Trimming removed 1 base at V and 1 base at J, with 16 bases between. This CDR3 contains 17 residues.